Below, 13 T cell receptor beta chains from the same sample are listed, as sequenced in a study of blood T cell repertoires in COVID-19. Profiled with immunoSEQ multiplex PCR; TCRdb holds only in-frame clones, not every one. The sample includes about 40,000 clones, over 75% of them seen just once. The sequenced sample consisted of peripheral blood. These receptors originate from an older woman with acute or convalescent COVID-19.

The chain couples TRBV7-8 to TRBJ2-1; the match to TRBD2 covers 7 bases. The CDR3 totals 15 residues. Germline values: CDR1 SGHVS, CDR2 FQNEAQ. The J segment lost 9 bases and the V segment lost 0 bases, leaving 8 bases of the junction unmatched. The CDR3 is CASSLAQRGDGEQFF. As DNA, the CDR3 is TGTGCCAGCAGCTTAGCCCAACGGGGGGATGGTGAGCAGTTCTTC.

This chain connects TRBV7-3 to TRBJ2-2, with D uncertain. Trimming stripped 3 bases from V and 7 bases from J, with 9 bases between. Germline loops: CDR1 SGHTA, CDR2 FQGTGA. This CDR3 spans 13 amino acids. In DNA, the CDR3 is TGTGCCAGCAGCTTCCTAGGTATCGGGGAGCTGTTTTTT. It translates to CASSFLGIGELFF. The full variable domain, completed using reference TRBV7-3 and TRBJ2-2, is GAGVSQTPSNKVTEKGKYVELRCDPISGHTALYWYRQSLGQGPEFLIYFQGTGAADDSGLPNDRFFAVRPEGSVSTLKIQRTERGDSAVYLCASSFLGIGELFFGEGSRLTVL.

This sequence joins TRBV2 and TRBJ2-1; 7 bases fit TRBD1. Germline CDR1 is SNHLY and CDR2 is FYNNEI. V was pared by 6 bases and J by 6 bases, with 8 bases of the junction left unmatched. The CDR3 runs 14 residues. The chain's CDR3 is CASSGTALFNEQFF. The CDR3 DNA sequence: TGTGCCAGCAGCGGGACAGCCCTTTTCAATGAGCAGTTCTTC.

V is TRBV14 and J is TRBJ1-3; possible D gene TRBD1, 6 bases. Between the trimmed V and J ends, which lost 2 bases and 0 bases, there was a span of 11 bases. Germline assignment: CDR1 SGHDN and CDR2 FVKESK. The CDR3 is 16 amino acids. The chain's CDR3 is CASSQRTVGSGNTIYF. Here the CDR3 DNA reads TGTGCCAGCAGCCAAAGGACAGTGGGCTCTGGAAACACCATATATTTT.

The table lists this clone with a count of one. The gene calls are TRBV5-1 and TRBJ2-4; TRBD1 agrees at 8 bases. This CDR3 region has 16 residues. Germline values: CDR1 SGHRS, CDR2 YFSETQ. With 5 bases clipped from V and 2 bases from J, the junction kept 9 bases outside the gene matches. CDR3: CASSESRGRSKNIQYF. The CDR3 DNA sequence: TGCGCCAGCAGTGAGAGCAGGGGGCGATCCAAAAACATTCAGTACTTC.

The gene calls are TRBV19 and TRBJ2-1; 12 bases line up with TRBD2. The CDR3 loop spans 20 amino acids. V trimming: 6 bases; J trimming: 1 base; junction bases outside the gene matches: 16. CDR1 is LNHDA and CDR2 is SQIVND in the germline V gene (reference sequence). CDR3 nucleotide sequence: TGTGCCAGTAGACATACGGGCACTAGCGGGAGGCCCGGGTCCTACAATGAGCAGTTCTTC. Translation: CASRHTGTSGRPGSYNEQFF.

About this clone itself: This same CDR3 is encoded by further DNA sequences in the sample. The rearrangement uses TRBV30 and TRBJ1-5; unclear D gene. From germline, CDR1 is GTSNPN and CDR2 SVGIG (reference sequence). The CDR3 contains 13 residues. With 3 bases removed from V and 3 bases from J, the gap between germline ends came to 9 bases. The CDR3 region has the DNA TGTGCCTGGAGCGCCCGGGACAATCAGCCCCAGCATTTT. This translates into CAWSARDNQPQHF. Complete variable domain (other parts from reference TRBV30 and TRBJ1-5): SQTIHQWPATLVQPVGSPLSLECTVEGTSNPNLYWYRQAAGRGLQLLFYSVGIGQISSEVPQNLSASRPQDRQFILSSKKLLLSDSGFYLCAWSARDNQPQHFGDGTRLSIL.

The chain combines TRBV7-8 with TRBJ2-3, with D perhaps matching TRBD2 (5 bases). The V end was cut by 4 bases, the J end by 5 bases, with 16 bases between. This CDR3 has 15 amino acids. Germline CDR1 reads SGHVS; CDR2 reads FQNEAQ. The CDR3 nucleotides are TGTGCCAGCAGCTCGGACTGGCGTTCGGTAGATACGCAGTATTTT. Its translation: CASSSDWRSVDTQYF.

The chain recombines TRBV24-1 with TRBJ2-3, with 8 bases that match TRBD2. CDR3 length: 15 residues. Trimming at V came to 4 bases and at J to 5 bases, leaving 7 bases not matched to a gene. CDR1 is KGHDR and CDR2 is SFDVKD in the germline V gene. The CDR3 DNA sequence: TGTGCCACCAGTGAAGCGGGAGAACTTGTAGATACGCAGTATTTT. It translates to CATSEAGELVDTQYF.

The chain links TRBV4-3 to TRBJ1-2; D gene uncertain. Trimming left V 0 bases short and J 8 bases short, with 13 bases between. CDR3 length equals 14 residues. Looked up from germline, CDR1 is LGHNA and CDR2 is YSLEER. CDR3 loop: CASSQDWPGGGYTF. For the CDR3, the DNA is TGCGCCAGCAGCCAAGATTGGCCGGGCGGGGGCTACACCTTC.

The chain joins TRBV7-9 to TRBJ2-7; tentatively, D is TRBD2 (5 bases). Germline CDR1 and CDR2: SEHNR and FQNEAQ (reference sequence). Trimming took 1 base from V and 4 from J, leaving 17 bases between them. CDR3 length: 16 amino acids. DNA of the CDR3: TGTGCCAGCAGCTTAGGGGTTAGCGAAATGTTGTACGAGCAGTACGTC. Protein: CASSLGVSEMLYEQYV.

The CDR3 DNA reads TGTGCCAGTAGTTTGGACAGGAATCAGCCCCAGCATTTT. This gives the protein CASSLDRNQPQHF. V is TRBV19 and J is TRBJ1-5, with TRBD1 matching over 7 bases. The germline V gene encodes CDR1 LNHDA and CDR2 SQIVND (reference sequence). The CDR3 has 13 amino acids. The J segment lost 4 bases and the V segment lost 5 bases, leaving 2 bases of the junction unmatched. Drawing the rest from reference TRBV19 and TRBJ1-5, the complete variable domain is DGGITQSPKYLFRKEGQNVTLSCEQNLNHDAMYWYRQDPGQGLRLIYYSQIVNDFQKGDIAEGYSVSREKKESFPLTVTSAQKNPTAFYLCASSLDRNQPQHFGDGTRLSIL.

The rearrangement uses TRBV7-2 and TRBJ2-1, with 8 positions matching TRBD2. Per germline, CDR1 SGHTA and CDR2 FQGNSA. CDR3 length: 15 residues. The trim removed 4 bases at V and 6 bases at J, leaving 8 bases unmatched. CDR3 sequence (DNA): TGTGCCAGCAGCTCAGCGGGGGCCGGCTTCAATGAGCAGTTCTTC. Protein sequence: CASSSAGAGFNEQFF.